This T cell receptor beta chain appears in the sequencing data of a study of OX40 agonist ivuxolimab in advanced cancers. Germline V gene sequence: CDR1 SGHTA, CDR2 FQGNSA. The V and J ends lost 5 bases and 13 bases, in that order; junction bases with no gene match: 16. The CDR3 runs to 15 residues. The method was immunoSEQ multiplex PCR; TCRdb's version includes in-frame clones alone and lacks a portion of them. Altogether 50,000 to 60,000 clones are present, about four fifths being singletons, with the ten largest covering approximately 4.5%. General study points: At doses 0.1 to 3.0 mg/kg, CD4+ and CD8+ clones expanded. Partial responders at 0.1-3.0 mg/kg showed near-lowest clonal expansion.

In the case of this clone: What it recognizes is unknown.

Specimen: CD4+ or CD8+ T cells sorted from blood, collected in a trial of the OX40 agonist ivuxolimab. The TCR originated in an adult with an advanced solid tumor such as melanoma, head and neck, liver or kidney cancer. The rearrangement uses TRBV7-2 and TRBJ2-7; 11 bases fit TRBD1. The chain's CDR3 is CASSPIRDRGFVAYF. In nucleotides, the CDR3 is TGTGCCAGCAGCCCTATCCGGGACAGGGGGTTTGTGGCCTACTTC.